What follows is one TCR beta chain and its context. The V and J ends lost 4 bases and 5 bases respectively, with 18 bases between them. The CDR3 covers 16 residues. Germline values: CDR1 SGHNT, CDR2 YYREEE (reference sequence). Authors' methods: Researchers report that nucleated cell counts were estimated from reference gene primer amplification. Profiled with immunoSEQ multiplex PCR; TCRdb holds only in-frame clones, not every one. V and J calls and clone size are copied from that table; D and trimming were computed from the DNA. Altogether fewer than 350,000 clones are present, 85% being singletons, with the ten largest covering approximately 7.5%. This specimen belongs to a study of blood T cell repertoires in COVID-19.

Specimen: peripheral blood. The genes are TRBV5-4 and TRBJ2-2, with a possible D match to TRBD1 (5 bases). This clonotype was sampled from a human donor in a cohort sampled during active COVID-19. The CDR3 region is CASSRLLQGSTGELFF. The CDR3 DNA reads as TGTGCCAGCAGCCGACTCCTCCAGGGCAGTACCGGGGAGCTGTTTTTT.